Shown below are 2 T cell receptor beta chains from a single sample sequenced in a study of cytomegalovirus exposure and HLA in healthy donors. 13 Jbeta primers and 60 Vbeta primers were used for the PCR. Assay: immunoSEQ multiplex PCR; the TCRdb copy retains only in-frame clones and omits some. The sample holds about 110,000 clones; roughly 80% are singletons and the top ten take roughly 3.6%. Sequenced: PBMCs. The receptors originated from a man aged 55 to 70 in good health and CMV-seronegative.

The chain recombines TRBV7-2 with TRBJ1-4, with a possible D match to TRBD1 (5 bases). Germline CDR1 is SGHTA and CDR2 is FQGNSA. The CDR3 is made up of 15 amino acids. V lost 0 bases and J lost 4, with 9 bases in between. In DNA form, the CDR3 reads TGTGCCAGCAGCTTAGCGGGGCGGTTTAATGAAAAACTGTTTTTT. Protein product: CASSLAGRFNEKLFF.

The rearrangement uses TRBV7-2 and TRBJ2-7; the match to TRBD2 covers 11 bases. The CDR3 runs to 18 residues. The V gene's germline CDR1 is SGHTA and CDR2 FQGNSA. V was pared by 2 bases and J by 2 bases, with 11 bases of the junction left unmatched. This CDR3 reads CASSLLVPSGGQTYEQYV. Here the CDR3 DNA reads TGTGCCAGCAGCTTATTAGTGCCTAGCGGGGGGCAAACCTACGAGCAGTACGTC.